The 19 T cell receptor beta chains in this list originate from one sample, sequenced in a study of blood T cells in healthy people across ages. A second about 6 to 12 cycle PCR used barcoded and J-beta primers. TCRdb itself ran the 5' RACE reads through MiXCR, one entry per CDR3 protein. The profile shows approximately 940,000 distinct CDR3 sequences, around 49% of them singletons. Sequencing was carried out using blood. These receptors were obtained from a man aged 25 to 40 in good health.

The chain joins TRBV29-1 to TRBJ1-4, with D unresolved. This CDR3 is 11 amino acids long. V was trimmed by 7 bases and J by 8 bases, leaving 11 bases between them. The germline V gene encodes CDR1 SQVTM and CDR2 ANQGSEA. CDR3 in amino acids: CSAGLREKLFF. Here the CDR3 DNA reads TGCAGCGCTGGGCTGAGGGAAAAACTGTTTTTT.

V is TRBV28 and J is TRBJ1-4; TRBD1 might be the D (5 bases). The V end was cut by 10 bases, the J end by 4 bases, with 10 bases between. Germline assignment: CDR1 MDHEN and CDR2 SYDVKM. There are 12 residues in the CDR3. CDR3 residues: CATRQINEKLFF. The DNA of the CDR3 is TGTGCCACCCGACAGATTAATGAAAAACTGTTTTTT.

The chain links TRBV5-1 to TRBJ1-2; 7 bases agree with TRBD1. This CDR3 region has 14 residues. CDR1 is SGHRS and CDR2 is YFSETQ in the germline V gene. The junction had 7 bases not matched to a gene; V was cut back by 8 bases and J by 0 bases. CDR3 DNA: TGCGCCAGTACGGGACAGCGACCTAACTATGGCTACACCTTC. Amino acid sequence: CASTGQRPNYGYTF.

The CDR3 protein is CASSDTSGGNTQYF. The CDR3, as DNA: TGCGCCAGCAGCGATACTAGCGGGGGAAATACGCAGTATTTT. The gene calls are TRBV5-1 and TRBJ2-3; TRBD2 matches at 11 bases. V shed 4 bases, J shed 7 bases, and the junction held 5 bases outside the gene matches. This CDR3 has 14 amino acids. Per the germline V gene, CDR1 is SGHRS and CDR2 is YFSETQ.

This clonotype was counted at least ten times. This may stem from a read error, because a much larger clone lies one nucleotide away. This chain connects TRBV4-1 to TRBJ2-1; TRBD1 matches 9 bases. Germline lookup yields CDR1 MGHRA and CDR2 YSYEKL. V trimming: 0 bases; J trimming: 8 bases; junction bases outside the gene matches: 8. The CDR3 is 16 residues long. The CDR3 nucleotides read TGCGCCAGCAGCCAAGATGTCACAGGGGGCTCGGATGAGCAGTTCTTC. Translating gives CASSQDVTGGSDEQFF.

The V call is TRBV9, the J call TRBJ2-3; TRBD2 agrees at 7 bases. Germline assignment: CDR1 SGDLS and CDR2 YYNGEE. V lost 2 bases to trimming and J lost 4 bases; unmatched junction nucleotides: 7. This CDR3 has 15 amino acids. This chain's CDR3 is CASSVGTTRADTQYF. CDR3 bases: TGTGCCAGCAGCGTCGGGACTACAAGGGCAGATACGCAGTATTTT.

This clonotype was recorded many times. This chain joins TRBV12-3 or TRBV12-4 and TRBJ2-7, with TRBD2 matching over 8 bases. The CDR3 runs 12 residues. V lost 8 bases and J lost 2; bases outside the gene matches: 2. CDR3 sequence reads: CASREGTYEQYF. As DNA, the CDR3 is TGTGCCAGCCGGGAGGGTACCTACGAGCAGTACTTC.

The chain links TRBV15 to TRBJ1-2; no clear D gene. This CDR3 has 15 residues. Germline CDR1 and CDR2: LNHNV and YYDKDF (reference sequence). V was cut by 0 bases and J by 0 bases, with 8 bases left in between. CDR3 sequence (DNA): TGTGCCACCAGCAGAGATCGGGCGGCTAACTATGGCTACACCTTC. This sequence encodes CATSRDRAANYGYTF.

This clonotype has a single count. The CDR3 sequence is CASSVGSGNEQFF. CDR3 DNA: TGTGCCAGCAGCGTAGGTTCCGGCAATGAGCAGTTCTTC. The chain uses TRBV9 and TRBJ2-1; no firm D call. The V end lost 0 bases, the J end lost 6 bases, and 7 bases lay between the germline ends. CDR1 SGDLS and CDR2 YYNGEE come from the germline V gene. The CDR3 covers 13 residues.

V gene TRBV6-1 combines with J gene TRBJ2-7; possible D gene TRBD2, 6 bases. Trimming shortened V by 5 bases and J by 0 bases, and 20 bases separated the two germline ends. CDR3 length: 17 residues. The germline CDR1 and CDR2 sequences are MNHNS and SASEGT. CDR3 bases: TGTGCCAGCAGTCCCACTTACCCGGGGGTGACCTCCTACGAGCAGTACTTC. As protein: CASSPTYPGVTSYEQYF.

Only a few counts were recorded for this clonotype. The V call is TRBV6-5, the J call TRBJ2-1; 8 bases are a match to TRBD1. This CDR3 region has 15 residues. The trim removed 4 bases at V and 2 bases at J, leaving 4 bases unmatched. The V gene's germline CDR1 is MNHEY and CDR2 SVGAGI. CDR3 bases: TGTGCCAGCAGTTCCCGGGACAGGCCCTACAATGAGCAGTTCTTC. This sequence encodes CASSSRDRPYNEQFF.

This rearrangement joins TRBV10-3 to TRBJ2-7; weak D call: TRBD1 (5 bases). Per germline, CDR1 ENHRY and CDR2 SYGVKD. V gave up 6 bases and J gave up 6 bases, with 12 bases separating them. The CDR3 length is 12 residues. CDR3 sequence: CAIRAGSCEQYF. DNA for the CDR3: TGTGCCATCAGAGCAGGGTCGTGCGAGCAGTACTTC.

The rearrangement uses TRBV29-1 and TRBJ2-5; TRBD2 is a possible D gene (6 bases). The CDR3 is made up of 15 amino acids. Trimming took 3 bases from V and 2 from J, leaving 16 bases between them. Germline V gene data show CDR1 as SQVTM and CDR2 as ANQGSEA. In nucleotides, the CDR3 is TGCAGCGTTGATATCCTCGGGGGTGAGCAAGAGACCCAGTACTTC. Its translation is CSVDILGGEQETQYF.

V is TRBV4-1 and J is TRBJ1-5; 7 positions match TRBD1. This CDR3 has 15 amino acids. Germline CDR1 reads MGHRA; CDR2 reads YSYEKL. Trimming cost V 3 bases and J 5 bases; bases outside gene matches: 7. CDR3 sequence reads: CASSHQTGHDQPQHF. CDR3 bases: TGCGCCAGCAGCCACCAGACAGGGCATGATCAGCCCCAGCATTTT.

The chain couples TRBV19 to TRBJ1-2, with a tentative D call TRBD1 (5 bases). CDR3 length: 18 amino acids. Deletions cut 5 bases from V and 1 base from J, with 23 bases between. Germline V gene lookup returns CDR1 LNHDA and CDR2 SQIVND (reference sequence). CDR3 region: CASSLVFLGEPDNYGYTF. CDR3 bases: TGTGCCAGTAGTCTTGTTTTTTTGGGGGAACCAGATAACTATGGCTACACCTTC.

This clonotype was observed many times. The rearrangement links TRBV6-2 or TRBV6-3 to TRBJ2-1; tentatively, D is TRBD2 (6 bases). Per germline, CDR1 MNHEY and CDR2 SVGEGT. The CDR3 totals 13 residues. Trimming removed 2 bases from V and 4 bases from J, with 6 bases in between. Here the CDR3 DNA reads TGTGCCAGCAGTTACGCGGGGTACAATGAGCAGTTCTTC. Translated: CASSYAGYNEQFF.

This clonotype was recorded once. The chain is built from TRBV4-1 and TRBJ1-5; TRBD1 might be the D (5 bases). This CDR3 region has 14 residues. Germline assignment: CDR1 MGHRA and CDR2 YSYEKL. Trimming shortened V by 1 base and J by 4 bases, and 8 bases separated the two germline ends. As DNA, the CDR3 is TGCGCCAGCAGCCAAGCAGGGATTAATCAGCCCCAGCATTTT. It codes for CASSQAGINQPQHF.

This chain links TRBV9 with TRBJ2-7; D is uncertain. The CDR3 loop spans 14 amino acids. Germline V CDR1 and CDR2: SGDLS, YYNGEE. The V gene lost 0 bases and the J gene lost 1 base, with 8 bases spanning the gap. The CDR3 protein is CASSVEAASYEQYF. The CDR3 nucleotides read TGTGCCAGCAGCGTAGAGGCGGCTTCCTACGAGCAGTACTTC.

CDR3 bases: TGTGCCAGCAGTTCCACCGGGACAGGGGAGTCACCCCTCCACTTT. This translates into CASSSTGTGESPLHF. V is TRBV28 and J is TRBJ1-6, with 10 positions matching TRBD1. The CDR3 loop spans 15 amino acids. Germline V gives CDR1 MDHEN, CDR2 SYDVKM. V trimming: 4 bases; J trimming: 10 bases; junction bases outside the gene matches: 7.